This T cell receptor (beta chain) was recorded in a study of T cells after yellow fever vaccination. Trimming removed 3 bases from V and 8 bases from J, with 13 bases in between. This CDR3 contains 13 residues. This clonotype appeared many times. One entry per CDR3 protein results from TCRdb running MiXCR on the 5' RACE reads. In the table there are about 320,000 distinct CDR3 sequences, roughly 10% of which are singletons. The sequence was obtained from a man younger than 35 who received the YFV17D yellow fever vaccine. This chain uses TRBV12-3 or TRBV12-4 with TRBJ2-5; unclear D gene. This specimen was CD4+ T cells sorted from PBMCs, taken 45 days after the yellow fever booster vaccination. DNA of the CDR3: TGTGCCAGCAGTTTGTCAGGTGACGGAACCCAGTACTTC. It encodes CASSLSGDGTQYF.